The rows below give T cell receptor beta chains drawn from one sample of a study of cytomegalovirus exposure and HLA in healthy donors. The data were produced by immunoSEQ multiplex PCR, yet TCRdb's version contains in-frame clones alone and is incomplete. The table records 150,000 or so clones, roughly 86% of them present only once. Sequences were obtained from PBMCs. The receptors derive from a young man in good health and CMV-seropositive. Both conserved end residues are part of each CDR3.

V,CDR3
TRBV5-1,CASSPGQGWTEAFF
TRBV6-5,CASSGGAANPGELFF
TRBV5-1,CASSLGLASYNEQFF
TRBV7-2,CASSLQGDQPQHF
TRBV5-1,CASSSQGTGGANVLTF
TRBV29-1,CSVAAGGGYTF
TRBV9,CASSVGRTGYGYTF
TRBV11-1,CASSYGGTLYEQYF
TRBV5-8,CASSLKAGGQPQHF
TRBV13,CASSLVDNEQFF
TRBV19,CASSMVMGHYEQYF
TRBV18,CASSPKTSGSYEQFF
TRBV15,CATSRDRGPEGEQYF